The clone carrying this T cell receptor beta chain was detected once. The target antigen is unknown. TCRdb's table, derived via immunoSEQ multiplex PCR, lists solely in-frame clones and lacks some. The sample includes a few hundred thousand clones, 88% seen only once; the top ten take approximately 0.95%. These data are taken from a study of cytomegalovirus exposure and HLA in healthy donors. CDR1 and CDR2 (germline): SNHLY, FYNNEI. The length of the CDR3 is 15 residues. The V and J ends lost 5 bases and 0 bases respectively, with 11 bases between them. Findings and limits, study-wide: Under in vitro conditions, three CMV-associated chains were confirmed as specific for CMV antigens. The study listed about 150 cytomegalovirus-associated TCR beta chains.

The receptor was isolated from a woman between 18 and 29 years old in good health and CMV-seronegative. V is TRBV2 and J is TRBJ2-1; the D gene is possibly TRBD2 (6 bases). The specimen was PBMCs. Here the CDR3 DNA reads TGTGCCAGCAGTAGGATAGCGGACTCCTACAATGAGCAGTTCTTC. Translated: CASSRIADSYNEQFF.